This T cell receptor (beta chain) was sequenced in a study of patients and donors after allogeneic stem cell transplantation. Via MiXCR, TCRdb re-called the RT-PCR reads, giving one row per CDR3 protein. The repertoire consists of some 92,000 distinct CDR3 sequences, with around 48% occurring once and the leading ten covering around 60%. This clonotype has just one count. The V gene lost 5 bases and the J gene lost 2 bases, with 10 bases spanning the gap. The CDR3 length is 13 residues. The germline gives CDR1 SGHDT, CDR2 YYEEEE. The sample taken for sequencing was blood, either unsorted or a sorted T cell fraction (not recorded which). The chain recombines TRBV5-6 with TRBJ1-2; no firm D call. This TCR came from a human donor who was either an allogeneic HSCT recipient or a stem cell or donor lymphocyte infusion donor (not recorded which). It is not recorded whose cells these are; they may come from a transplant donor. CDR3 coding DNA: TGTGCCAGCAGACCGGACGGAAACTATGGCTACACCTTC. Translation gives CASRPDGNYGYTF.